These 18 T cell receptor beta chains came from one sample sequenced in a study of blood T cell repertoires in COVID-19. Using immunoSEQ multiplex PCR, the repertoire was profiled, and TCRdb retains in-frame clones only, with some absent. Altogether over 200,000 clones are present, around four fifths being singletons, with the ten largest covering roughly 5.8%. Sequencing was performed on peripheral blood. These receptor sequences come from a man of 80 years or more with acute or convalescent COVID-19.

There are a few counts of this clone. J is TRBJ1-2 and V is TRBV5-1; 11 nucleotides match TRBD1. The CDR3 has 14 amino acids. The germline V gene has CDR1 SGHRS and CDR2 YFSETQ. The V and J ends lost 6 bases and 6 bases, in that order; junction bases with no gene match: 7. This CDR3 reads CASTLDRGHDGYTF. The CDR3 bases are TGCGCCAGCACTCTGGACAGGGGGCACGATGGCTACACCTTC.

V and J are TRBV10-2 and TRBJ2-5, with D maybe TRBD2 (7 bases). Trimming left V 5 bases short and J 7 bases short, with 23 bases between. CDR1 and CDR2 from the germline V gene are WSHSY and SAAADI. The CDR3 contains 16 residues. The CDR3 sequence is CASSSPVAGARGTQYF. CDR3 bases: TGCGCCAGCAGTTCCCCAGTGGCGGGGGCCCGGGGGACCCAGTACTTC.

This clone showed up just once. V gene TRBV6-5 combines with J gene TRBJ1-2, with D perhaps TRBD1 (5 bases). Germline CDR1 and CDR2: MNHEY and SVGAGI. The CDR3 has 13 amino acids. V was clipped by 6 bases and J by 0 bases, with 8 bases between them. This CDR3 reads CASSDRPNYGYTF. The DNA for the CDR3 is TGTGCCAGCAGCGACAGACCTAACTATGGCTACACCTTC.

The rearrangement uses TRBV4-1 and TRBJ1-3; TRBD1 aligns across 7 bases. Germline V gives CDR1 MGHRA, CDR2 YSYEKL. V shed 3 bases and J 3 bases; nucleotides not matched to a gene: 8. The CDR3 spans 16 residues. CDR3 bases: TGCGCCAGCAGCCAGACAGGGAATGTAGTTGGAAACACCATATATTTT. Translating gives CASSQTGNVVGNTIYF.

This CDR3 reads CASSHGGRWDEQFF. Here the CDR3 DNA reads TGTGCCAGCAGCCATGGGGGGAGGTGGGATGAGCAGTTCTTC. The chain has TRBV3-1 (or the pseudogene TRBV3-2) and TRBJ2-1; D might be TRBD2 (6 bases). V lost 3 bases, J lost 8 bases, and 14 bases lay in between. The germline V gene has CDR1 LGHDT and CDR2 YNNKEL (reference sequence). This CDR3 region has 14 residues.

This chain joins TRBV10-1 and TRBJ1-1, with 7 nucleotides matching TRBD1. From germline, CDR1 is WNHNN and CDR2 SYGVQD (reference sequence). Germline trimming cut 0 bases from V and 9 bases from J; bases unmatched to any gene: 4. CDR3 size: 13 residues. The chain's CDR3 is CASSESGGGQAFF. CDR3 coding DNA: TGCGCCAGCAGTGAGTCCGGAGGGGGCCAAGCTTTCTTT.

J is TRBJ1-4 and V is TRBV15, with 7 bases that match TRBD1. From germline, CDR1 is LNHNV and CDR2 YYDKDF (reference sequence). This CDR3 has 15 residues. J was trimmed by 3 bases and V by 2 bases; bases with no gene match: 3. The CDR3 DNA sequence: TGTGCCACCAGCAGACGACAGGGAGCTAATGAAAAACTGTTTTTT. Translated, it gives CATSRRQGANEKLFF.

The gene calls are TRBV14 and TRBJ2-2, with D possibly TRBD2 on 5 matching bases. The CDR3 loop spans 13 amino acids. V was pared by 6 bases and J by 4 bases, with 9 bases between. Germline CDR1 SGHDN, CDR2 FVKESK. The CDR3 protein is CASRVAGTGELFF. For the CDR3, the DNA is TGTGCCAGCAGAGTCGCGGGCACCGGGGAGCTGTTTTTT.

The rearrangement joins TRBV27 to TRBJ2-1, with TRBD2 identical over 16 bases. Trimming removed 4 bases from V and 6 bases from J; junction bases left unmatched: 6. The CDR3 sequence is 17 residues long. CDR1 and CDR2 (germline): MNHEY, SMNVEV (reference sequence). The CDR3 here is CASSYLGLAGGFNEQFF. CDR3 in DNA: TGTGCCAGCAGTTACCTGGGACTAGCGGGAGGGTTCAATGAGCAGTTCTTC.

The chain recombines TRBV2 with TRBJ1-1, with a tentative D call TRBD1 (5 bases). Germline-derived CDR1 and CDR2 are SNHLY and FYNNEI. This CDR3 comprises 14 residues. Trimming shortened V by 3 bases and J by 4 bases, and 12 bases separated the two germline ends. Written as DNA, the CDR3 is TGTGCCAGCAGTGAGAGTCAGGGTATCACTGAAGCTTTCTTT. Its protein product is CASSESQGITEAFF.

In its sample, this clone was seen a few times. V usage is TRBV6-5 and J usage is TRBJ2-7, with 7 bases aligning to TRBD1. V lost 6 bases to trimming and J lost 2 bases; unmatched junction nucleotides: 7. The CDR3 is 14 amino acids. The germline V gene encodes CDR1 MNHEY and CDR2 SVGAGI. CDR3 sequence (DNA): TGTGCCAGCAGAAACCGGGACAGCCCCTACGAGCAGTACTTC. Translating it yields CASRNRDSPYEQYF.

V usage is TRBV6-5 and J usage is TRBJ1-5; no clear D. The CDR3 is 13 amino acids. Trimming left V 7 bases short and J 3 bases short, with 10 bases between. Per germline, CDR1 MNHEY and CDR2 SVGAGI. CDR3 sequence (DNA): TGTGCCAGCACCCGGGAACCCAATCAGCCCCAGCATTTT. Its protein is CASTREPNQPQHF.

The V call is TRBV4-1, the J call TRBJ2-1; 13 bases line up with TRBD2. The germline V gene encodes CDR1 MGHRA and CDR2 YSYEKL. J gave up 11 bases and V 3 bases, and 16 bases lay outside the gene matches. This CDR3 has 18 residues. CDR3 residues: CASSQGQPQGLAGTKQFF. As DNA, the CDR3 is TGCGCCAGCAGCCAGGGACAGCCTCAGGGACTAGCGGGAACCAAGCAGTTCTTC.

The rearrangement joins TRBV19 to TRBJ2-7, with D perhaps matching TRBD2 (5 bases). V dropped 6 bases and J dropped 2 bases, with 17 bases sitting between them. The CDR3 is made up of 15 amino acids. Germline V gene data show CDR1 as LNHDA and CDR2 as SQIVND (reference sequence). The CDR3 spells CASSRGISDPYEQYF. The CDR3 DNA follows: TGTGCCAGTAGCCGAGGGATATCTGACCCCTACGAGCAGTACTTC. Complete variable domain (other parts from reference TRBV19 and TRBJ2-7): DGGITQSPKYLFRKEGQNVTLSCEQNLNHDAMYWYRQDPGQGLRLIYYSQIVNDFQKGDIAEGYSVSREKKESFPLTVTSAQKNPTAFYLCASSRGISDPYEQYFGPGTRLTVT.

This clone appeared a few times. The chain carries TRBV11-2 and TRBJ2-7; D is possibly TRBD1 (6 bases). This CDR3 comprises 15 residues. In germline, CDR1 is SGHAT, CDR2 FQNNGV. The V gene lost 4 bases and the J gene lost 1 base, with 14 bases spanning the gap. DNA for the CDR3: TGTGCCAGCAGCTGGGATGGGGGCGAGTCCTACGAGCAGTACTTC. Translating gives CASSWDGGESYEQYF.

The rearrangement links TRBV6-5 to TRBJ2-2; 7 bases are shared with TRBD1. CDR1 and CDR2 (germline): MNHEY, SVGAGI. This CDR3 is built from 15 residues. V lost 6 bases to trimming and J lost 5 bases; unmatched junction nucleotides: 9. CDR3 in amino acids: CASRPDRVRTGELFF. The CDR3 DNA reads as TGTGCCAGCAGACCCGACAGGGTGCGGACCGGGGAGCTGTTTTTT.

The V and J genes are TRBV30 and TRBJ2-7; TRBD2 might be the D (5 bases). The CDR3 runs 12 residues. Between the trimmed V and J ends, which lost 5 bases and 2 bases, there was a span of 10 bases. CDR1 GTSNPN and CDR2 SVGIG come from the germline V gene (reference sequence). The CDR3 region has the DNA TGTGCCTGGCGGGGTCAAGCCTACGAGCAGTACTTC. Protein: CAWRGQAYEQYF.

This CDR3 is CASRLQDYSYEQYF. CDR3 sequence (DNA): TGTGCCAGCAGACTGCAAGACTACAGCTACGAGCAGTACTTC. V gene TRBV27 combines with J gene TRBJ2-7; TRBD2 might be the D (5 bases). CDR3 length equals 14 residues. CDR1 and CDR2 (germline): MNHEY, SMNVEV (reference sequence). Trimming stripped 6 bases from V and 3 bases from J, with 15 bases between.